The text below deals with one T cell receptor (beta chain). This specimen comes from a study of neoadjuvant anti-PD-1 for oral cavity cancer. V was cut by 3 bases and J by 2 bases, with 11 bases left in between. Germline-derived CDR1 and CDR2 are SNHLY and FYNNEI. The CDR3 contains 14 residues. Time point reported: after neoadjuvant nivolumab, at surgical resection. Two replicates per tumor sample, mostly from 4.8 ug of genomic DNA. Data came from immunoSEQ multiplex PCR; TCRdb stores just in-frame clones and leaves some out. The sample records about 24,000 clones, under 30% being singletons. The material was tumor tissue, obtained after nivolumab (anti-PD-1) treatment. The chain joins TRBV2 to TRBJ2-7; TRBD1 might be the D (6 bases). The sequence derives from a person aged 40 to 85 with oral cavity squamous cell carcinoma. CDR3 DNA sequence: TGTGCCAGCAGTGATCGGACAGCCACCTACGAGCAGTACTTC. Protein: CASSDRTATYEQYF.